Below, 21 T cell receptor beta chains from the same sample are listed, as sequenced in a study of regulatory T cells. General study results and limits: In CD3G-deficient patients, conventional CD4+ T cells were enriched for hydrophobic CDR3 residues at positions 6 and 7.

The PCR used 52 TRBV and 13 TRBJ primers. Clones were read by immunoSEQ multiplex PCR, and TCRdb kept only the in-frame ones, dropping some. The sample lists over 25,000 clones, over 90% seen once, with more than 0.75% in the top ten. The antigens for these receptors are not known. Source material: conventional CD4+ T cells sorted from blood. Every receptor here comes from a child aged 2 to 15 with CD3G deficiency.

This sequence joins TRBV28 and TRBJ2-2; TRBD2 matches 13 bases. CDR3 length: 14 residues. The junction had 1 base not matched to a gene; V was cut back by 5 bases and J by 7 bases. CDR1 is MDHEN, CDR2 SYDVKM, per germline. In nucleotides, the CDR3 is TGTGCCAGCAGTCGGACTAGCGGGGGCGGGGAGCTGTTTTTT. This codes for CASSRTSGGGELFF.

V usage is TRBV28 and J usage is TRBJ1-1, with D perhaps matching TRBD1 (5 bases). V lost 3 bases, J lost 0 bases, and 17 bases lay in between. This CDR3 spans 17 amino acids. Germline CDR1 reads MDHEN; CDR2 reads SYDVKM. The CDR3, as DNA: TGTGCCAGCAGTTTCAGACAGTCACGGCAGGTGAACACTGAAGCTTTCTTT. It translates to CASSFRQSRQVNTEAFF.

The V call is TRBV28, the J call TRBJ2-7; 8 nucleotides line up with TRBD1. CDR1 is MDHEN, CDR2 SYDVKM, per germline. J gave up 3 bases and V 6 bases, and 4 bases lay outside the gene matches. CDR3 length: 13 amino acids. The CDR3, as DNA: TGTGCCAGCAGACAGACAGGGGTCTACGAGCAGTACTTC. This codes for CASRQTGVYEQYF. The full variable domain, completed using reference TRBV28 and TRBJ2-7, is DVKVTQSSRYLVKRTGEKVFLECVQDMDHENMFWYRQDPGLGLRLIYFSYDVKMKEKGDIPEGYSVSREKKERFSLILESASTNQTSMYLCASRQTGVYEQYFGPGTRLTVT.

V gene TRBV18 combines with J gene TRBJ2-4; 7 bases line up with TRBD1. CDR3 size: 16 residues. V shed 2 bases and J 0 bases; nucleotides not matched to a gene: 4. CDR1 is KGHSH, CDR2 LQKENI, per germline. CDR3 region: CASSPRQGVAKNIQYF. CDR3 bases: TGTGCCAGCTCACCAAGGCAGGGGGTAGCCAAAAACATTCAGTACTTC.

This chain uses TRBV28 with TRBJ1-2; maybe TRBD1 (5 bases). Germline values: CDR1 MDHEN, CDR2 SYDVKM. Between the trimmed V and J ends, which lost 4 bases and 8 bases, there was a span of 14 bases. The CDR3 length is 13 residues. The CDR3 loop reads CASSSPGKGGYTF. The CDR3 DNA is TGTGCCAGCAGTTCCCCAGGGAAAGGCGGCTACACCTTC.

This clone is a singleton in its sample. The CDR3 nucleotides read TGTGCCAGTAGTCCGCAGGGGGAAGGGACTGAAGCTTTCTTT. Translating it yields CASSPQGEGTEAFF. J is TRBJ1-1 and V is TRBV19; 7 bases line up with TRBD1. Per germline, CDR1 LNHDA and CDR2 SQIVND (reference sequence). V lost 5 bases, J lost 5 bases, and 8 bases stayed unmatched. The CDR3 is made up of 14 amino acids.

The chain links TRBV7-8 to TRBJ2-7, with TRBD2 matching over 9 bases. Germline V CDR1 and CDR2: SGHVS, FQNEAQ. With 3 bases clipped from V and 6 bases from J, the junction kept 18 bases outside the gene matches. The CDR3 is made up of 18 amino acids. The CDR3, as DNA: TGTGCCAGCAGCTTCATTGTGGGGTTAGCGGGAGAGGCGGGCGAGCAGTACTTC. Translating it yields CASSFIVGLAGEAGEQYF.

The chain joins TRBV28 to TRBJ1-2; D unclear. The germline gives CDR1 MDHEN, CDR2 SYDVKM. There are 12 residues in the CDR3. Between the trimmed V and J ends, which lost 5 bases and 6 bases, there was a span of 10 bases. The CDR3 nucleotides are TGTGCCAGCAGTCGACCGGGCGATGGCTACACCTTC. It translates to CASSRPGDGYTF.

The rearrangement joins TRBV6-1 to TRBJ1-2; D unclear. V was trimmed by 2 bases and J by 2 bases, leaving 6 bases between them. This CDR3 is 13 amino acids long. Germline V gene data show CDR1 as MNHNS and CDR2 as SASEGT. The CDR3, as DNA: TGTGCCAGCAGTGAAAACGGGAACTATGGCTACACCTTC. It encodes CASSENGNYGYTF.

The chain is built from TRBV7-9 and TRBJ2-5; the match to TRBD1 covers 7 bases. Germline CDR1 reads SEHNR; CDR2 reads FQNEAQ (reference sequence). V gave up 1 base and J gave up 5 bases; unmatched junction bases: 7. CDR3 size: 15 residues. The CDR3 DNA sequence: TGTGCCAGCAGCTTAGGAGACAGGGTGAGGGAGACCCAGTACTTC. The encoded protein is CASSLGDRVRETQYF.

This clone was counted only a few times. This chain links TRBV10-3 with TRBJ2-7; D is ambiguous. The germline gives CDR1 ENHRY, CDR2 SYGVKD. V was pared by 3 bases and J by 3 bases, with 15 bases between. This CDR3 has 15 amino acids. The CDR3 DNA follows: TGTGCCATCAGTGACCCCCAGAAGTCGGTCTACGAGCAGTACTTC. Encoded protein: CAISDPQKSVYEQYF.

The J gene is TRBJ1-2, the V gene TRBV28; tentatively, D is TRBD1 (5 bases). The ends were cut back, 11 bases at V and 2 bases at J, with 21 bases in the middle. The CDR3 covers 15 residues. Germline values: CDR1 MDHEN, CDR2 SYDVKM. CDR3 DNA sequence: TGTGCCGTACTCCGGGACGAGGTTTCCAACTATGGCTACACCTTC. Amino acid sequence: CAVLRDEVSNYGYTF.

This clone was recorded only once. This chain uses TRBV6-6 with TRBJ2-5, with 14 bases aligning to TRBD2. With the DNA end fitting TRBJ2-7 better, the J assignment may be wrong. CDR3 length: 14 residues. Germline CDR1 is MNHNY and CDR2 is SVGAGI (reference sequence). The CDR3 region has the DNA TGTGCCAGCAGCCGGGGACTAGCGGGAGCCGAGCAGTACTTC. This gives the protein CASSRGLAGAEQYF.

The chain employs TRBV10-1 and TRBJ2-5, with TRBD2 matching 8 bases. The V gene's germline CDR1 is WNHNN and CDR2 SYGVQD (reference sequence). V shed 7 bases and J 0 bases; nucleotides not matched to a gene: 4. CDR3 length: 14 amino acids. The CDR3 DNA reads TGCGCCAGCATTAGCGGGGAGTACCAAGAGACCCAGTACTTC. The encoded protein is CASISGEYQETQYF.

This rearrangement joins TRBV10-3 to TRBJ1-1; weak D call: TRBD1 (5 bases). V was pared by 7 bases and J by 1 base, with 10 bases between. This CDR3 comprises 13 residues. The germline gives CDR1 ENHRY, CDR2 SYGVKD. As DNA, the CDR3 is TGTGCCATCAAGGGCAGGGAGAACACTGAAGCTTTCTTT. Translated, it gives CAIKGRENTEAFF.

The V and J genes are TRBV18 and TRBJ2-1, with 11 nucleotides matching TRBD2. The V and J ends lost 2 bases and 12 bases, in that order; junction bases with no gene match: 9. Germline V CDR1 and CDR2: KGHSH, LQKENI. CDR3 size: 15 residues. Here the CDR3 reads CASSPTSGSNHRQFF. The DNA of the CDR3 is TGTGCCAGCTCACCAACTAGCGGGAGTAATCATCGGCAGTTCTTC.

The chain combines TRBV5-1 with TRBJ1-1; D uncertain. This CDR3 has 14 residues. CDR1 SGHRS and CDR2 YFSETQ come from the germline V gene. V dropped 7 bases and J dropped 5 bases, with 18 bases sitting between them. CDR3 in amino acids: CASSPGEARTEAFF. CDR3 bases: TGCGCCAGCTCCCCCGGGGAAGCTCGTACTGAAGCTTTCTTT.

The CDR3 is CASSIVTGSGANVLTF. CDR3 sequence (DNA): TGTGCCAGTAGTATAGTCACAGGGTCTGGGGCCAACGTCCTGACTTTC. The chain recombines TRBV19 with TRBJ2-6; D is possibly TRBD1 (6 bases). CDR1 LNHDA and CDR2 SQIVND come from the germline V gene (reference sequence). The CDR3 length is 16 residues. Trimming shortened V by 1 base and J by 1 base, and 8 bases separated the two germline ends.

The rearrangement uses TRBV7-9 and TRBJ2-1, with 10 positions matching TRBD2. The V segment lost 5 bases and the J segment 4 bases; nucleotides outside the gene matches: 2. The CDR3 sequence is 14 residues long. In germline, CDR1 is SEHNR, CDR2 FQNEAQ (reference sequence). In DNA, the CDR3 is TGTGCCAGCAGCCCAGCGGGAGGGTACAATGAGCAGTTCTTC. Amino acid sequence: CASSPAGGYNEQFF.

The V gene is TRBV28, the J gene TRBJ1-1; D is uncertain. The CDR3 runs 15 residues. V was trimmed by 5 bases and J by 5 bases, leaving 18 bases between them. Per the germline V gene, CDR1 is MDHEN and CDR2 is SYDVKM. The CDR3 DNA reads TGTGCCAGCAGTCCCCACAGATTGGGGAGTACTGAAGCTTTCTTT. As protein: CASSPHRLGSTEAFF. The full variable domain, rest sourced from reference TRBV28 and TRBJ1-1, is DVKVTQSSRYLVKRTGEKVFLECVQDMDHENMFWYRQDPGLGLRLIYFSYDVKMKEKGDIPEGYSVSREKKERFSLILESASTNQTSMYLCASSPHRLGSTEAFFGQGTRLTVV.

This clone was counted once. The genes are TRBV5-1 and TRBJ1-2; D is ambiguous. V was clipped by 1 base and J by 5 bases, with 15 bases between them. The CDR3 runs to 15 residues. Per the germline V gene, CDR1 is SGHRS and CDR2 is YFSETQ. In DNA form, the CDR3 reads TGCGCCAGCAGCTTGAATCCGGCCCCTCTTTATGGCTACACCTTC. The encoded protein is CASSLNPAPLYGYTF. The entire variable domain, with the rest obtained from reference TRBV5-1 and TRBJ1-2, is as follows: KAGVTQTPRYLIKTRGQQVTLSCSPISGHRSVSWYQQTPGQGLQFLFEYFSETQRNKGNFPGRFSGRQFSNSRSEMNVSTLELGDSALYLCASSLNPAPLYGYTFGSGTRLTVV.